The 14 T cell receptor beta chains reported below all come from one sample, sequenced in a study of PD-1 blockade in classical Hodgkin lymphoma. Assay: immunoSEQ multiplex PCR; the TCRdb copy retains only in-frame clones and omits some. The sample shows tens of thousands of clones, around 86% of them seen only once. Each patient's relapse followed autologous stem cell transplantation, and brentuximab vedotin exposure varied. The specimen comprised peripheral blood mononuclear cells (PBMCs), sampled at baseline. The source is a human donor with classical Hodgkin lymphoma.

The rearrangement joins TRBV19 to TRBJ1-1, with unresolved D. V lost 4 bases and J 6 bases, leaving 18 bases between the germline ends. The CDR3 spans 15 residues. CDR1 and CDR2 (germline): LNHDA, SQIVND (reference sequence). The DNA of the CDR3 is TGTGCCAGTAGTAGCGGGATGAGGACTGTAGCTGAAGCTTTCTTT. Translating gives CASSSGMRTVAEAFF.

The CDR3 is CASSLSPGADPSFGYTF. The CDR3 DNA reads as TGTGCCAGCAGCTTATCCCCGGGCGCAGATCCTTCCTTCGGCTACACCTTC. The genes are TRBV7-2 and TRBJ1-2; D unresolved. The germline V and J ends were trimmed by 2 bases and 8 bases, with 24 bases remaining between them. Germline V gene sequence: CDR1 SGHTA, CDR2 FQGNSA. This CDR3 comprises 17 residues.

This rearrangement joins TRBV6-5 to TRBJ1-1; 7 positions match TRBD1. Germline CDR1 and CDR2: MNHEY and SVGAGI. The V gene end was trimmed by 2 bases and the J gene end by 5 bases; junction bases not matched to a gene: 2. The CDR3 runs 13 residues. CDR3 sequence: CASSYAGGTEAFF. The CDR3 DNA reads TGTGCCAGCAGTTACGCAGGGGGGACTGAAGCTTTCTTT.

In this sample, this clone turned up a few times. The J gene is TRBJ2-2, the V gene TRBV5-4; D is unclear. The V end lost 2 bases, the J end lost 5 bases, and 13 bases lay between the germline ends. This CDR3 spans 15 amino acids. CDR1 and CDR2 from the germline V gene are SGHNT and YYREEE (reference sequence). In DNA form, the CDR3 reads TGTGCCAGCAGCTTAGGTGAAAGATCGACCGGGGAGCTGTTTTTT. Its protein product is CASSLGERSTGELFF. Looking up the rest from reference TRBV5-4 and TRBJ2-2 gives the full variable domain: ETGVTQSPTHLIKTRGQQVTLRCSSQSGHNTVSWYQQALGQGPQFIFQYYREEENGRGNFPPRFSGLQFPNYSSELNVNALELDDSALYLCASSLGERSTGELFFGEGSRLTVL.

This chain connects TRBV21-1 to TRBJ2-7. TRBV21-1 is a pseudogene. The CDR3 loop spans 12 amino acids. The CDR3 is CASSPKGYEQYF. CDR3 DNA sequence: TGTGCCAGCAGCCCCAAGGGATACGAGCAGTACTTC.

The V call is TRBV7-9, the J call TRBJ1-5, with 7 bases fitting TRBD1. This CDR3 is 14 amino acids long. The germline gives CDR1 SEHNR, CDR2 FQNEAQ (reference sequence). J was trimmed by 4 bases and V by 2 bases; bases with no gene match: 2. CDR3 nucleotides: TGTGCCAGCAGCTTATCAGGGGGAAATCAGCCCCAGCATTTT. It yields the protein CASSLSGGNQPQHF.

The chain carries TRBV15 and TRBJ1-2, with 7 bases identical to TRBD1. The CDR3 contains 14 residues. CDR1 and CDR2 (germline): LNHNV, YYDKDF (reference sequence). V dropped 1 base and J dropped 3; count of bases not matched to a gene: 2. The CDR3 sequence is CATSRGDRYYGYTF. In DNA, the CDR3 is TGTGCCACCAGCAGAGGGGACAGATACTATGGCTACACCTTC.

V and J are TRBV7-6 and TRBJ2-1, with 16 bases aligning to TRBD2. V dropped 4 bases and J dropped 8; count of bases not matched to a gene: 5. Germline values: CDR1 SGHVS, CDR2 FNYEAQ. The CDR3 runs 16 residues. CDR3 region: CASSSGTSGGGDEQFF. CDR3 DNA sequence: TGTGCCAGCAGCTCCGGGACTAGCGGGGGGGGCGATGAGCAGTTCTTC.

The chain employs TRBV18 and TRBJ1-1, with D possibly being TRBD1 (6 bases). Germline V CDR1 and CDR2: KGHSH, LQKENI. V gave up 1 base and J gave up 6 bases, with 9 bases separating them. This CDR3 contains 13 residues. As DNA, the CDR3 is TGTGCCAGCTCACCACAAGGGGGTGCTGAAGCTTTCTTT. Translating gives CASSPQGGAEAFF.

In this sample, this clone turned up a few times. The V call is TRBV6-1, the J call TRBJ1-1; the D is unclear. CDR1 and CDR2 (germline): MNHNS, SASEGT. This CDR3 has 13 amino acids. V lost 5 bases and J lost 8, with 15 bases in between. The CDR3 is CASSPREEEEAFF. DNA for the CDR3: TGTGCCAGCAGTCCCCGTGAGGAAGAGGAAGCTTTCTTT.

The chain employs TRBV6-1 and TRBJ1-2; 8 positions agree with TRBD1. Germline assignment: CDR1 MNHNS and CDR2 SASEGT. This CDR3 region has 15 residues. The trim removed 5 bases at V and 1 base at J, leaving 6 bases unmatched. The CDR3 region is CASSRDRNFNYGYTF. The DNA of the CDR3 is TGTGCCAGCAGTCGGGACAGGAACTTTAACTATGGCTACACCTTC.

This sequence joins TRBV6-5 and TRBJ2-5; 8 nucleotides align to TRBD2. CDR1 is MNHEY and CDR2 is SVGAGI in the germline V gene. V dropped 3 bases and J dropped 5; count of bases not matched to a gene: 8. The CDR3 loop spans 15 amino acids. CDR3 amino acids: CASSYASGLGETQYF. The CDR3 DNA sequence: TGTGCCAGCAGTTATGCCTCGGGACTAGGGGAGACCCAGTACTTC.

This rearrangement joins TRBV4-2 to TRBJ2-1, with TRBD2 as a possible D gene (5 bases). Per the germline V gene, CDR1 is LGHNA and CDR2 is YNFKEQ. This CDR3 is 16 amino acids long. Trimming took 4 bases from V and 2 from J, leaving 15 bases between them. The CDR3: CASSRLAANPYNEQFF. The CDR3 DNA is TGTGCCAGCAGCCGGCTAGCCGCGAATCCCTACAATGAGCAGTTCTTC.

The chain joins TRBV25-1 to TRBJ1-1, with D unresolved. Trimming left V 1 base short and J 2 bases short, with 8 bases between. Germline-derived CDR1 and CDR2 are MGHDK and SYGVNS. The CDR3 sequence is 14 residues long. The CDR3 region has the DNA TGTGCCAGCAGTGAATTAGGGCGAAACACTGAAGCTTTCTTT. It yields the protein CASSELGRNTEAFF.